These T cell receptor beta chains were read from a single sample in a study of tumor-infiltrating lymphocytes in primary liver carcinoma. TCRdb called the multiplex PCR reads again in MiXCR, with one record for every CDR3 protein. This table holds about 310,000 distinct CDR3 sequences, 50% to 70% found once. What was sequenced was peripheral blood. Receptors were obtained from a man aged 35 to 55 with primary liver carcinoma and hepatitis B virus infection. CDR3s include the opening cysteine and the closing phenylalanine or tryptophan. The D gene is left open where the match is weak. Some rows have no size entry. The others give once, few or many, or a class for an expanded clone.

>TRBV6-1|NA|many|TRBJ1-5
CASSENWDGQPQHF
TGTGCCAGCAGTGAAAATTGGGACGGTCAGCCCCAGCATTTT
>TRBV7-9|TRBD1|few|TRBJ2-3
CASSFNRGADTQYF
TGTGCCAGCAGCTTCAACAGGGGAGCAGATACGCAGTATTTT
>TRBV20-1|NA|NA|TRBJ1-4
CSATLVALEGKLFF
TGCAGTGCTACGCTGGTTGCCCTCGAAGGAAAACTGTTTTTT
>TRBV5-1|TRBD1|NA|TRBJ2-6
CASSLRTGDAGANVLTF
TGCGCCAGCAGCTTAAGGACAGGGGATGCTGGGGCCAACGTCCTGACTTTC
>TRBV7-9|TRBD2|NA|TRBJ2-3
CASSSPRAGRETDTQYF
TGTGCCAGCAGCTCCCCGCGAGCCGGGAGGGAGACAGATACGCAGTATTTT
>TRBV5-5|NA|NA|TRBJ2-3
CASSLTDVTDTQYF
TGTGCCAGCAGCTTGACTGACGTGACAGATACACAGTATTTT
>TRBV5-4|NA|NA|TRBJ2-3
CASSMGTHHTDMQYF
TGTGCCAGCAGCATGGGGACGCATCATACAGATATGCAGTATTTT
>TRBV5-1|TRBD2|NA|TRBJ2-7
CASSLATSVSHEQYF
TGCGCCAGCAGCTTGGCTACTAGCGTTTCCCACGAGCAATACTTC
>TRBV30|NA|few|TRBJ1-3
CAWTPGVAGNTIYF
TGTGCCTGGACCCCGGGGGTCGCTGGAAACACCATATATTTT
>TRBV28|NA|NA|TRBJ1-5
CASRGALGSNQPQHF
TGTGCCAGCAGGGGTGCGCTAGGCAGCAATCAGCCCCAGCATTTT
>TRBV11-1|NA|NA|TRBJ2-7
CASGLDWGANEQYF
TGTGCCAGCGGCTTAGATTGGGGGGCGAATGAGCAGTACTTC
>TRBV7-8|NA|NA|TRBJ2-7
CASSPGPQGRDKQYF
TGTGCCAGCAGCCCCGGGCCCCAAGGCAGGGACAAGCAGTACTTC
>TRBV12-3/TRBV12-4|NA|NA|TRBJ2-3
CASSLGDSGDTQYF
TGTGCCAGCAGTTTGGGTGACTCGGGGGATACGCAGTATTTT
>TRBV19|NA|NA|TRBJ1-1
CASSTYPPRGGEAFF
TGTGCCAGTAGTACATACCCCCCTCGGGGGGGAGAAGCTTTCTTT
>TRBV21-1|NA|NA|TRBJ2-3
CASALGGSGSSTDTQYF
TGTGCCAGCGCCCTCGGGGGGAGCGGGTCCAGCACAGATACGCAGTATTTT
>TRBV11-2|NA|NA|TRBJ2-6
CASIPQGHGAKVLTF
TGTGCCAGCATCCCGCAGGGGCATGGGGCCAAGGTCCTGACTTTC
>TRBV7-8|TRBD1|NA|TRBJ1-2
CASSLFGTEYGYTF
TGTGCCAGCAGCTTATTCGGGACAGAATATGGCTACACCTTC
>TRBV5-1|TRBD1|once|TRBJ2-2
CASDPGTEDTEELFF
TGCGCCAGCGACCCCGGGACAGAAGACACCGAGGAGCTGTTTTTT
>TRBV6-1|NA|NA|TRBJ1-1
CTSGRTDGLNTEAFF
TGTACCAGCGGTAGGACGGACGGCCTGAACACTGAAGCTTTCTTC
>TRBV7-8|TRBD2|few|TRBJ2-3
CASSLPTSGASTDTQYF
TGTGCCAGCAGCTTACCCACTAGCGGGGCTAGCACAGATACGCAGTATTTT
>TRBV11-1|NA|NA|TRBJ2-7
CASSLTPGSVYEQYF
TGTGCCAGCAGCTTAACGCCGGGCAGCGTATACGAGCAGTACTTC
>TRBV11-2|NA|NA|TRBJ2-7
CASTLMSGSDEQYF
TGTGCCAGCACACTAATGAGTGGGAGCGACGAGCAGTACTTC
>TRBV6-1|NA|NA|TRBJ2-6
CASCDDSGANVLTF
TGTGCCAGCTGTGATGACTCTGGGGCCAATGTCCTGACTTTC
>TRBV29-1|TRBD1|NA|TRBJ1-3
CRAMGQGEGGNTIYF
TGCAGGGCCATGGGACAGGGGGAAGGTGGAAACACCATATATTTT
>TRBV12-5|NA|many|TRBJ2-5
CASPRGTRETQYF
TGTGCTAGTCCGAGGGGGACACGAGAGACCCAGTACTTC
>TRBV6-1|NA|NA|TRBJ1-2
CVTQEGSMGGYTF
TGTGTCACCCAAGAAGGGTCCATGGGAGGCTACACCTTC
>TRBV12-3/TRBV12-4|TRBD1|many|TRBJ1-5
CASSRQQGVDQPQHF
TGTGCCAGCAGCCGGCAACAGGGGGTAGATCAGCCCCAGCATTTT
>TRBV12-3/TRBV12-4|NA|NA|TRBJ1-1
CASSLELGRIAFF
TGTGCAAGCAGTTTGGAACTGGGGCGGATAGCTTTCTTT
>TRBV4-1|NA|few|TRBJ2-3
CASSQAVGPSYF
TGCGCCAGCAGCCAAGCGGTAGGACCATCATATTTT
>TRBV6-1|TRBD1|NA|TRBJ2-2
CASSGGADTGELFF
TGTGCCAGCTCAGGGGGCGCGGACACCGGGGAGCTGTTTTTT
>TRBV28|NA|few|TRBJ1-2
CASSLFQGGYGYTF
TGTGCCAGCAGTTTATTTCAGGGAGGCTATGGCTACACCTTC
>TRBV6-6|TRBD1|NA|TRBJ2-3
CASSGGTGKTDTQYF
TGTGCCAGCTCTGGCGGGACAGGGAAGACAGATACGCAGTATTTT
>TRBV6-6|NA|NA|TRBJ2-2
CACSYGWRNGELFF
TGTGCCTGCAGTTACGGGTGGCGTAACGGGGAGCTGTTTTTT
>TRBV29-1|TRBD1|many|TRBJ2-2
CSGGTGGVGELFF
TGCAGCGGGGGGACAGGGGGAGTCGGGGAGCTGTTTTTT
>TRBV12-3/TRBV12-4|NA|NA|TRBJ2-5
CASSRWTGTAQETQYF
TGTGCCAGCAGCCGATGGACTGGTACCGCTCAAGAGACCCAGTACTTC
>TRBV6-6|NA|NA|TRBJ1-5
CASRNTGTWSNQPQHF
TGTGCCAGCAGAAATACAGGGACTTGGAGCAATCAGCCCCAGCATTTT
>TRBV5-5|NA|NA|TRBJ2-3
CATSLKAAKGSDTQYF
TGTGCCACCAGCTTGAAGGCGGCCAAGGGATCAGATACGCAGTATTTT
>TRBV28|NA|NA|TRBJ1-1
CASSIGNTEAFF
TGTGCCAGCAGTATCGGGAACACTGAAGCTTTCTTT
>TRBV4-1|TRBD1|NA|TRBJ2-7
CASSQEPGGSGNEQQF
TGCGCCAGCAGCCAAGAGCCAGGGGGAAGCGGCAACGAGCAGCAGTTC
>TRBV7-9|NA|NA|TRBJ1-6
CASSFNNSLLHF
TGTGCCAGCAGCTTTAATAATTCACTCCTCCACTTT
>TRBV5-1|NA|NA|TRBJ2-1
CASSFGDFVGGSYNEQFF
TGCGCCAGCAGCTTCGGGGATTTCGTAGGGGGCTCCTACAATGAGCAGTTCTTC
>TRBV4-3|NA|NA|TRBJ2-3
CTSSQDWVHFTDTQYF
TGCACCAGCAGCCAAGATTGGGTTCACTTCACGGATACGCAGTATTTT
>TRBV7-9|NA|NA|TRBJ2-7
CASSPRGGSSYEQYF
TGTGCCAGCAGCCCTCGTGGCGGTAGCTCCTACGAGCAGTACTTC
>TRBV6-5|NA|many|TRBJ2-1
CASSSSFGNEQFF
NA
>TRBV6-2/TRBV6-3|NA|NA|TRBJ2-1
CASRYGENNEQFF
TGTGCCAGCAGATACGGAGAGAACAATGAGCAGTTCTTC
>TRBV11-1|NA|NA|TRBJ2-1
CASSGKWRVDEQIF
TGTGCCAGCAGCGGGAAGTGGAGGGTTGATGAGCAGATCTTC